Each of the 27 T cell receptor beta chains below was sequenced from the same sample in a study of shared clonotypes between healthy human individuals. Some clones are missing from TCRdb's copy, which holds only in-frame ones; the method was immunoSEQ multiplex PCR. The profile shows around 2.3 million clones, approximately 95% of them singletons. The sample taken for sequencing was naive CD4+ T cells sorted from blood. Stated subset: CD45RA+ positively selected. The source is a man aged 18 to 29 in good health.

This clone occurred once. The same CDR3 is also encoded by other DNA sequences in this sample. The genes are TRBV19 and TRBJ1-5; a possible D gene is TRBD1 (5 bases). The V end was cut by 2 bases, the J end by 5 bases, with 7 bases between. Germline V CDR1 and CDR2: LNHDA, SQIVND (reference sequence). CDR3 length: 13 amino acids. CDR3 loop: CASSISRDQPQHF. DNA of the CDR3: TGTGCCAGTAGTATATCCAGGGATCAGCCCCAGCATTTT.

The V gene is TRBV4-2, the J gene TRBJ2-5; 10 nucleotides align to TRBD2. V gave up 0 bases and J gave up 2 bases; unmatched junction bases: 9. Germline lookup yields CDR1 LGHNA and CDR2 YNFKEQ. The CDR3 is 18 amino acids. The CDR3 reads CASSQDSSGRGRQETQYF. The CDR3 nucleotides read TGTGCCAGCAGCCAAGATTCCAGCGGGAGGGGAAGACAAGAGACCCAGTACTTC.

V gene TRBV5-1 combines with J gene TRBJ2-7; tentatively, D is TRBD1 (6 bases). V was trimmed by 7 bases and J by 12 bases, leaving 23 bases between them. CDR1 is SGHRS, CDR2 YFSETQ, per germline. The CDR3 consists of 13 residues. The CDR3 is CASGRDNGASRYF. Here the CDR3 DNA reads TGCGCCAGCGGCCGGGACAACGGTGCGTCGAGGTACTTC.

The V call is TRBV14, the J call TRBJ2-1, with 7 positions matching TRBD1. The trim removed 4 bases at V and 9 bases at J, leaving 9 bases unmatched. The CDR3 loop spans 14 amino acids. Germline CDR1 is SGHDN and CDR2 is FVKESK. In DNA, the CDR3 is TGTGCCAGCAGCCGGGACAGCGGTTTGGGTGAGCAGTTCTTC. Translation: CASSRDSGLGEQFF. Complete variable domain (other parts from reference TRBV14 and TRBJ2-1): EAGVTQFPSHSVIEKGQTVTLRCDPISGHDNLYWYRRVMGKEIKFLLHFVKESKQDESGMPNNRFLAERTGGTYSTLKVQPAELEDSGVYFCASSRDSGLGEQFFGPGTRLTVL.

The gene calls are TRBV30 and TRBJ2-7; TRBD1 agrees at 8 bases. The V gene end was trimmed by 0 bases and the J gene end by 3 bases; junction bases not matched to a gene: 7. CDR1 and CDR2 from the germline V gene are GTSNPN and SVGIG (reference sequence). The CDR3 contains 15 residues. CDR3 DNA sequence: TGTGCCTGGAGTGTACGGCGGACAGGGATCTACGAGCAGTACTTC. This encodes CAWSVRRTGIYEQYF.

The chain joins TRBV7-8 to TRBJ1-3; 7 bases are shared with TRBD1. Unmatched junction bases numbered 5, after V lost 5 bases and J lost 1 base. This CDR3 has 15 amino acids. CDR1 is SGHVS, CDR2 FQNEAQ, per germline. The CDR3 nucleotides are TGTGCCAGCAGCACCGACAGGGTGTCTGGAAACACCATATATTTT. Translated: CASSTDRVSGNTIYF.

The rearrangement uses TRBV19 and TRBJ1-4; 7 positions agree with TRBD1. V gave up 4 bases and J gave up 8 bases; unmatched junction bases: 10. This CDR3 is 15 amino acids long. Germline CDR1 LNHDA, CDR2 SQIVND (reference sequence). CDR3 coding DNA: TGTGCCAGTAGTACTACAGGGGCCGGCGGCGAAAAACTGTTTTTT. Translation gives CASSTTGAGGEKLFF.

The chain has TRBV11-2 and TRBJ2-1; maybe TRBD2 (5 bases). Germline CDR1 is SGHAT and CDR2 is FQNNGV. The CDR3 is 12 residues long. V gave up 7 bases and J gave up 9 bases, with 13 bases separating them. The CDR3 protein is CASNRLLGEQFF. DNA for the CDR3: TGTGCCAGCAACCGACTACTGGGTGAGCAGTTCTTC.

V and J are TRBV6-6 and TRBJ2-7, with no clear D. The CDR3 is made up of 13 amino acids. Germline values: CDR1 MNHNY, CDR2 SVGAGI (reference sequence). The V end lost 6 bases, the J end lost 6 bases, and 15 bases lay between the germline ends. DNA of the CDR3: TGTGCCAGCAGAACGACACAACCCCTCGAGCAGTACTTC. Amino acids: CASRTTQPLEQYF.

This chain joins TRBV5-4 and TRBJ1-5; D not resolved. V was pared by 4 bases and J by 7 bases, with 9 bases between. CDR3 length equals 12 residues. The germline gives CDR1 SGHNT, CDR2 YYREEE (reference sequence). Here the CDR3 reads CASSLLGQPQHF. The CDR3 nucleotides are TGTGCCAGCAGCCTCCTGGGCCAGCCCCAGCATTTT.

This rearrangement joins TRBV30 to TRBJ2-7; D gene ambiguous. The V gene lost 1 base and the J gene lost 3 bases, with 10 bases spanning the gap. The CDR3 extends over 13 amino acids. Germline V gives CDR1 GTSNPN, CDR2 SVGIG (reference sequence). The chain's CDR3 is CAWSGRPDYEQYF. In nucleotides, the CDR3 is TGTGCCTGGAGTGGACGCCCTGACTACGAGCAGTACTTC.

The rearrangement joins TRBV7-6 to TRBJ2-2; D remains ambiguous. Trimming took 5 bases from V and 4 from J, leaving 8 bases between them. Germline V CDR1 and CDR2: SGHVS, FNYEAQ. CDR3 length: 13 residues. CDR3 coding DNA: TGTGCCAGCAGCATTCCGCCCACCGGGGAGCTGTTTTTT. The encoded protein is CASSIPPTGELFF.

The DNA for the CDR3 is TGCGCCAGCAGCTTGGAGTCGCGGGGTACCTACGAGCAGTACTTC. It yields the protein CASSLESRGTYEQYF. The chain carries TRBV5-1 and TRBJ2-7; the D gene is possibly TRBD2 (6 bases). Germline assignment: CDR1 SGHRS and CDR2 YFSETQ. The length of the CDR3 is 15 residues. V was trimmed by 0 bases and J by 2 bases, leaving 12 bases between them.

The genes are TRBV27 and TRBJ2-1; 10 positions agree with TRBD2. The CDR3 loop spans 15 amino acids. Germline V gene sequence: CDR1 MNHEY, CDR2 SMNVEV (reference sequence). Losses at the gene ends were 6 bases for V and 10 bases for J; bases not matched to a gene: 12. CDR3 loop: CASSSGGAGRGEQFF. The DNA of the CDR3 is TGTGCCAGCAGCAGCGGGGGGGCCGGGAGAGGGGAGCAGTTCTTC.

CDR3 in amino acids: CASSLDWDTTYEQYF. The CDR3, as DNA: TGTGCCAGCAGCTTAGATTGGGACACAACCTACGAGCAGTACTTC. The rearrangement uses TRBV13 and TRBJ2-7; D might be TRBD1 (6 bases). The CDR3 runs to 15 residues. From germline, CDR1 is PRHDT and CDR2 FYEKMQ (reference sequence). Trimming removed 1 base at V and 2 bases at J, with 12 bases between.

This chain connects TRBV6-1 to TRBJ2-5; D gene uncertain. Germline V CDR1 and CDR2: MNHNS, SASEGT. Deletions cut 3 bases from V and 1 base from J, with 12 bases between. This CDR3 comprises 15 residues. Written as DNA, the CDR3 is TGTGCCAGCAGTGAGAGTCAGCTACTCCAAGAGACCCAGTACTTC. Translating gives CASSESQLLQETQYF.

This chain links TRBV6-5 with TRBJ1-5; TRBD1 aligns across 9 bases. Germline trimming cut 6 bases from V and 5 bases from J; bases unmatched to any gene: 8. The CDR3 spans 15 residues. Looked up from germline, CDR1 is MNHEY and CDR2 is SVGAGI. CDR3 region: CASSPGQGLYQPQHF. In DNA, the CDR3 is TGTGCCAGCAGCCCCGGACAGGGGCTCTATCAGCCCCAGCATTTT.

Only one count was recorded for this clone. This chain joins TRBV9 and TRBJ1-6; no clear D. Between the trimmed V and J ends, which lost 6 bases and 3 bases, there was a span of 16 bases. The CDR3 is 16 residues long. Germline values: CDR1 SGDLS, CDR2 YYNGEE. Here the CDR3 reads CASKTKWENYNSPLHF. The CDR3 DNA reads as TGTGCCAGCAAAACAAAGTGGGAAAACTATAATTCACCCCTCCACTTT.

V is TRBV6-6 and J is TRBJ2-7; a weak D match, TRBD2 (6 bases). Germline-derived CDR1 and CDR2 are MNHNY and SVGAGI (reference sequence). Trimming shortened V by 5 bases and J by 6 bases, and 14 bases separated the two germline ends. This CDR3 is built from 13 residues. CDR3 in amino acids: CASSVMVGGEQYF. DNA of the CDR3: TGTGCCAGCAGTGTTATGGTGGGGGGCGAGCAGTACTTC.

V gene TRBV18 combines with J gene TRBJ2-1; 10 bases align to TRBD2. Per germline, CDR1 KGHSH and CDR2 LQKENI. The CDR3 totals 17 residues. Losses at the gene ends were 3 bases for V and 0 bases for J; bases not matched to a gene: 5. This CDR3 reads CASSPSGRESSYNEQFF. Here the CDR3 DNA reads TGTGCCAGCTCACCGAGCGGGAGGGAAAGCTCCTACAATGAGCAGTTCTTC.

The chain links TRBV2 to TRBJ1-5; D unresolved. The CDR3 runs to 18 residues. V was trimmed by 2 bases and J by 0 bases, leaving 17 bases between them. Germline V gives CDR1 SNHLY, CDR2 FYNNEI. CDR3 amino acids: CASSEFVGGYYSNQPQHF. As DNA, the CDR3 is TGTGCCAGCAGTGAATTTGTAGGCGGCTACTATAGCAATCAGCCCCAGCATTTT. Full variable domain (outside the CDR3, taken from reference TRBV2 and TRBJ1-5): EPEVTQTPSHQVTQMGQEVILRCVPISNHLYFYWYRQILGQKVEFLVSFYNNEISEKSEIFDDQFSVERPDGSNFTLKIRSTKLEDSAMYFCASSEFVGGYYSNQPQHFGDGTRLSIL.

The chain uses TRBV28 and TRBJ2-7, with 9 bases lining up with TRBD2. With 7 bases clipped from V and 6 bases from J, the junction kept 13 bases outside the gene matches. CDR3 length equals 15 residues. CDR1 is MDHEN and CDR2 is SYDVKM in the germline V gene. The CDR3, as DNA: TGTGCCAGCATAAGGTTAGCGGGGGCCGGAGGCGAGCAGTACTTC. This codes for CASIRLAGAGGEQYF.

V usage is TRBV6-5 and J usage is TRBJ1-3, with D possibly matching TRBD1 (5 bases). Deletions cut 5 bases from V and 4 bases from J, with 6 bases between. The CDR3 consists of 12 residues. The germline V gene encodes CDR1 MNHEY and CDR2 SVGAGI. The CDR3 loop reads CASSKGGNTIYF. The CDR3 DNA follows: TGTGCCAGCAGTAAGGGGGGAAACACCATATATTTT.

The gene calls are TRBV7-6 and TRBJ2-3; D is undetermined. V lost 1 base to trimming and J lost 0 bases, with 11 bases between them. From germline, CDR1 is SGHVS and CDR2 FNYEAQ. The CDR3 runs to 16 residues. This CDR3 is CASSLVGTVSTDTQYF. The CDR3 DNA sequence: TGTGCCAGCAGCTTAGTCGGTACAGTTAGCACAGATACGCAGTATTTT.

In DNA form, the CDR3 reads TGTGCCAGTAGTATAGGAGTGGCAGGGGGGTTGGGCAATCAGCCCCAGCATTTT. This gives the protein CASSIGVAGGLGNQPQHF. The chain has TRBV19 and TRBJ1-5, with 7 nucleotides matching TRBD1. The J segment lost 2 bases and the V segment lost 1 base, leaving 11 bases of the junction unmatched. The CDR3 has 18 residues. CDR1 and CDR2 from the germline V gene are LNHDA and SQIVND (reference sequence).

Comment on this clone: This specimen includes other DNA sequences encoding the same CDR3. This chain links TRBV6-5 with TRBJ2-3; the D gene is possibly TRBD1 (6 bases). Deletions cut 2 bases from V and 0 bases from J, with 9 bases between. The CDR3 length is 15 residues. In germline, CDR1 is MNHEY, CDR2 SVGAGI. CDR3 amino acids: CASSYGQGSTDTQYF. CDR3 bases: TGTGCCAGCAGTTACGGGCAGGGGAGCACAGATACGCAGTATTTT.

The rearrangement links TRBV7-2 to TRBJ1-2; 9 nucleotides align to TRBD1. The CDR3 consists of 14 residues. CDR1 is SGHTA and CDR2 is FQGNSA in the germline V gene. The ends lost 4 bases at V and 7 bases at J; junction bases unmatched: 7. CDR3 nucleotide sequence: TGTGCCAGCAGCTCGGGACAGGGTGGGCTTGGCTACACCTTC. The encoded protein is CASSSGQGGLGYTF. Together with reference TRBV7-2 and TRBJ1-2, the CDR3 gives the full variable domain: GAGVSQSPSNKVTEKGKDVELRCDPISGHTALYWYRQSLGQGLEFLIYFQGNSAPDKSGLPSDRFSAERTGGSVSTLTIQRTQQEDSAVYLCASSSGQGGLGYTFGSGTRLTVV.